The sequence of this T cell receptor beta chain was determined in a study of prognosis after radiotherapy for stage I lung cancer. Germline V gene data show CDR1 as MNHEY and CDR2 as SVGEGT. V lost 0 bases and J lost 2, with 7 bases in between. The CDR3 is 14 amino acids. Two-round multiplex PCR, the amplification method, yielded TCR beta CDR3 from genomic DNA. Round one of PCR was performed, and it used primers specific to each TRBV and TRBJ gene. TCRdb called the multiplex PCR reads again in MiXCR, with one record for every CDR3 protein. The data show more than 12,000 distinct CDR3 sequences, about 37% seen once. By share of the sample, this clonotype is medium-sized (0.01 to 0.1%).

The chain links TRBV6-2 or TRBV6-3 to TRBJ1-2; D is perhaps TRBD1 (5 bases). This material consisted of PBMCs, taken before or after stereotactic body radiation therapy (not recorded which). This sequence was found in a donor over 45 with non-small cell lung cancer. Here the CDR3 reads CASSYSQGNYGYTF. CDR3 sequence (DNA): TGTGCCAGCAGTTACTCGCAGGGCAACTATGGCTACACCTTC.